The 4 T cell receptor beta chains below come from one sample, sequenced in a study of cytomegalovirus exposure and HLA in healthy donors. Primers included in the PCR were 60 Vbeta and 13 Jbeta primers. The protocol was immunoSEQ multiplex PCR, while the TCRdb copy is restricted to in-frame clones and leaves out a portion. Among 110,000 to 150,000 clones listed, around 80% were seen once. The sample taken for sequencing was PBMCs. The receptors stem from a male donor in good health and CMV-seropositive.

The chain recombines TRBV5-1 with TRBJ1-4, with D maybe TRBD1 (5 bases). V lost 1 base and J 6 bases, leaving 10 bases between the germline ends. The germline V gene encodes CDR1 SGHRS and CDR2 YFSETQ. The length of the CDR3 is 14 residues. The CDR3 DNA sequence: TGCGCCAGCAGCTTGCGGGGGGGAGATGAAAAACTGTTTTTT. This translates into CASSLRGGDEKLFF. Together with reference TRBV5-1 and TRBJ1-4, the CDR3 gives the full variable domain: KAGVTQTPRYLIKTRGQQVTLSCSPISGHRSVSWYQQTPGQGLQFLFEYFSETQRNKGNFPGRFSGRQFSNSRSEMNVSTLELGDSALYLCASSLRGGDEKLFFGSGTQLSVL.

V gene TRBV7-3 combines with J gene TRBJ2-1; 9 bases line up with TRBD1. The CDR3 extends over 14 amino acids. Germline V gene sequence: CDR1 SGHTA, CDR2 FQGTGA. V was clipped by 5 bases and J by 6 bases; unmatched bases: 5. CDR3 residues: CASSLETGGNEQFF. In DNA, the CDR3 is TGTGCCAGCAGCCTAGAGACAGGGGGCAATGAGCAGTTCTTC.

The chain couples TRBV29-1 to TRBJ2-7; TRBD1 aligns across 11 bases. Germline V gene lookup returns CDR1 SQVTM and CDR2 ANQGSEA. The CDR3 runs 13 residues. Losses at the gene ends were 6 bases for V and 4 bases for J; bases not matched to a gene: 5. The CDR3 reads CSVKGQGAYEQYF. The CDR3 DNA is TGCAGCGTGAAAGGACAGGGGGCGTACGAGCAGTACTTC.

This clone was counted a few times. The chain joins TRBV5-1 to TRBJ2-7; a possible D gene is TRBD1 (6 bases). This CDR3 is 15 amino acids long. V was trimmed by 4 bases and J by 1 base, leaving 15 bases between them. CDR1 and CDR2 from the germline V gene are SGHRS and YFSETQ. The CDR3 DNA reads TGCGCCAGCAGCGGGGGACACCCCTCTTCCTACGAGCAGTACTTC. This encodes CASSGGHPSSYEQYF. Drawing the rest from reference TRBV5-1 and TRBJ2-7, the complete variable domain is KAGVTQTPRYLIKTRGQQVTLSCSPISGHRSVSWYQQTPGQGLQFLFEYFSETQRNKGNFPGRFSGRQFSNSRSEMNVSTLELGDSALYLCASSGGHPSSYEQYFGPGTRLTVT.